Below, 11 T cell receptor beta chains from the same sample are listed, as sequenced in a study of OX40 agonist ivuxolimab in advanced cancers. Assay: immunoSEQ multiplex PCR; the TCRdb copy retains only in-frame clones and omits some. Of 92,000 or so clones in the sample, 75% to 90% are singletons; the top ten hold 6.5% to 8.5%. The sample here was CD4+ or CD8+ T cells sorted from blood, taken in a trial of the OX40 agonist ivuxolimab. The receptor source for this set is an adult with an advanced solid tumor such as melanoma, head and neck, liver or kidney cancer.

V and J are TRBV13 and TRBJ2-7; D is uncertain. The CDR3 totals 14 residues. In germline, CDR1 is PRHDT, CDR2 FYEKMQ (reference sequence). Trimming pared 0 bases from V and 3 bases from J, leaving 9 bases between. The CDR3 DNA is TGTGCCAGCAGCTTAGGGGGATCAGACTACGAGCAGTACTTC. Amino acids: CASSLGGSDYEQYF.

The chain couples TRBV27 to TRBJ1-5; D is perhaps TRBD1 (6 bases). Germline V gene data show CDR1 as MNHEY and CDR2 as SMNVEV (reference sequence). The CDR3 has 15 residues. V was clipped by 6 bases and J by 9 bases, with 21 bases between them. DNA for the CDR3: TGTGCCAGCAGGTCATGGGGCAGGGGCGAAGGGCCCCAGCATTTT. Translated: CASRSWGRGEGPQHF.

The V call is TRBV11-3, the J call TRBJ2-7, with D possibly being TRBD1 (6 bases). V was cut by 3 bases and J by 3 bases, with 6 bases left in between. There are 12 residues in the CDR3. Germline CDR1 is SGHNT and CDR2 is YENEEA. CDR3 nucleotides: TGTGCCAGCAGCTTGACAGGCTACGAGCAGTACTTC. Its translation is CASSLTGYEQYF.

In regard to this clone: Other DNA sequences from this sample encode an identical CDR3 as well. V gene TRBV27 combines with J gene TRBJ1-1; D unresolved. This CDR3 comprises 12 residues. V was clipped by 4 bases and J by 2 bases, with 5 bases between them. In germline, CDR1 is MNHEY, CDR2 SMNVEV (reference sequence). The CDR3 DNA follows: TGTGCCAGCAGTTCAAAAAACACTGAAGCTTTCTTT. This codes for CASSSKNTEAFF.

The chain is built from TRBV9 and TRBJ1-2; D is perhaps TRBD1 (5 bases). With 0 bases removed from V and 6 bases from J, the gap between germline ends came to 9 bases. The CDR3 is 13 residues long. The germline V gene encodes CDR1 SGDLS and CDR2 YYNGEE. This CDR3 is CASSVEGGDGYTF. CDR3 bases: TGTGCCAGCAGCGTAGAGGGAGGGGATGGCTACACCTTC.

The chain uses TRBV6-5 and TRBJ1-1, with 7 bases fitting TRBD1. Germline lookup yields CDR1 MNHEY and CDR2 SVGAGI. The CDR3 has 14 amino acids. The V segment lost 2 bases and the J segment 4 bases; nucleotides outside the gene matches: 4. The CDR3 sequence: CASSYRQGGTEAFF. For the CDR3, the DNA is TGTGCCAGCAGTTACAGACAGGGAGGCACTGAAGCTTTCTTT.

This clone was observed at least ten times. Other DNA sequences in the same sample also yield this CDR3. The rearrangement uses TRBV6-1 and TRBJ1-1; no reliable D call. Per the germline V gene, CDR1 is MNHNS and CDR2 is SASEGT. Trimming left V 3 bases short and J 1 base short, with 6 bases between. The CDR3 consists of 13 residues. CDR3 nucleotide sequence: TGTGCCAGCAGTGAGTCGGAGAACACTGAAGCTTTCTTT. It yields the protein CASSESENTEAFF.

V is TRBV7-9 and J is TRBJ2-1; D remains unclear. The CDR3 consists of 15 residues. V was pared by 5 bases and J by 5 bases, with 16 bases between. The germline gives CDR1 SEHNR, CDR2 FQNEAQ (reference sequence). The CDR3 DNA reads TGTGCCAGCAGCCCCACGGACGAAGGCGACAATGAGCAGTTCTTC. Its translation is CASSPTDEGDNEQFF.

This chain links TRBV6-5 with TRBJ2-5; the match to TRBD1 covers 7 bases. The DNA end is a closer match to TRBJ2-7, so the J assignment may be wrong. Germline V gene sequence: CDR1 MNHEY, CDR2 SVGAGI. This CDR3 has 14 amino acids. For the CDR3, the DNA is TGTGCCAGCAGTTACTCGGACAGGAACTACGAGCAGTACTTC. It specifies CASSYSDRNYEQYF.

This chain uses TRBV5-1 with TRBJ1-4, with D maybe TRBD1 (5 bases). CDR1 and CDR2 (germline): SGHRS, YFSETQ. This CDR3 is 15 amino acids long. Trimming stripped 3 bases from V and 8 bases from J, with 17 bases between. This CDR3 reads CASSSGRAGEEKLFF. CDR3 coding DNA: TGCGCCAGCAGCTCGGGAAGAGCGGGGGAAGAAAAACTGTTTTTT.

The rearrangement links TRBV11-2 to TRBJ1-1; D unresolved. This CDR3 comprises 13 residues. V was pared by 7 bases and J by 0 bases, with 9 bases between. Germline lookup yields CDR1 SGHAT and CDR2 FQNNGV. CDR3 DNA: TGTGCCAGCACCCTGTCTATGAACACTGAAGCTTTCTTT. This translates into CASTLSMNTEAFF. The full variable domain, its missing parts supplied by reference TRBV11-2 and TRBJ1-1, is EAGVAQSPRYKIIEKRQSVAFWCNPISGHATLYWYQQILGQGPKLLIQFQNNGVVDDSQLPKDRFSAERLKGVDSTLKIQPAKLEDSAVYLCASTLSMNTEAFFGQGTRLTVV.